This T cell receptor beta chain was captured in a study of blood T cell repertoires in COVID-19 (dated by TCRdb to about 2020). For context, the study as a whole: Collaborator samples came from the United States, Italy and Spain and covered acute and convalescent phases of COVID-19. The prospective study material was composed of cDNA or gDNA derived from T cells, B-cell-depleted T cells, or PBMCs. The dataset comprised deeply sampled blood TCRbeta repertoires from subjects exposed to, actively infected with, or recovered from COVID-19. The repertoires were released in a freely available public database intended as a resource for research on the immune response to SARS-CoV-2. The samples were drawn from two sources: the first 160 participants of the ongoing ImmuneRACE study, and fewer than 1,500 subjects contributed by 6 global collaborators. Nearly every sample came with metadata listing a de-identified subject ID, COVID-19 status, age in years and sex. Where HLA class I and class II types were available, the types were taken from metadata supplied by the sample provider, not from assay-based typing.

Beyond this particular receptor, the publication reports: How much clinical and demographic metadata was included differed by source and by participant, and the metadata was provided uncurated.

Each collaborating institution followed its own protocols to collect whole blood in K2EDTA tubes. For TCRbeta analysis, collaborators shipped samples as frozen whole blood, isolated PBMCs, or DNA extracted from either of those sample types. TCRbeta CDR3 regions were amplified from genomic DNA using the immunoSEQ Assay, a bias-controlled multiplex PCR. In the source study's methods: The number of nucleated cells in each sample was estimated from the amplification of reference gene primers within the assay. To quantify the absolute abundance of each unique TCRbeta CDR3 rearrangement, sequence reads were collapsed and filtered. Productive Simpson clonality was computed per sample as the square root of Simpson's diversity index over productive rearrangements. This is the immuneACCESS table as TCRdb keeps it, with only in-frame sequences that have V and J called. A part of the clones is gone; compared with another copy, unresolved V genes explain less than half, and the rest is unexplained. That table is the source of V, J and clone size, and D and trimming were worked out from the DNA. The sample table records roughly 390,000 clones; 85% of these occur just once. Jointly, the top ten make up more than 3% of the sample.

With regard to this clone: Its antigen has not been determined. There are no base qualities to consult, and no much larger clone falls within one base.

The CDR3, from cysteine to phenylalanine, totals 16 residues. Solely the CDR3 DNA is kept, with 48 bases framed from the first base. V is reduced by 1 base and J by 6 bases, leaving a spacing of 18 bases between them. CDR1 and CDR2 are drawn from the germline V gene (reference sequence): LNHDA, SQIVND. Sequencing input: peripheral blood. This clonotype was obtained from a woman aged 18-30 years with acute or convalescent COVID-19. The chain joins TRBV19 to TRBJ1-1, with TRBD1 tentatively as D gene (5 bases match). The bases are TGTGCCAGTAGTATAGCCACGACAGCCTGGGGGGCTGAAGCTTTCTTT. This is translated as CASSIATTAWGAEAFF.